The rows below give T cell receptor beta chains drawn from one sample of a study of identical twins. MiXCR, run by TCRdb on the 5' RACE reads, gives a single entry per CDR3 protein. The repertoire includes roughly 1,500,000 distinct CDR3 sequences, less than 35% of them detected once, and under 0.35% sits in the top ten. The sample taken for sequencing was cord blood. The receptors were gathered from a newborn girl in good health. Each CDR3 is given with its conserved first and last residue. The D gene is left open where the match is weak. Clone size is stated in some rows and not others, as once, few, many or a class when expanded.

>many|TRBJ2-3|TRBV10-3|TRBD2
CATRLAENTDTQYF
TGTGCCACCCGACTAGCGGAGAACACAGATACGCAGTATTTT
>NA|TRBJ2-7|TRBV14|TRBD1
CASSPPSGTGGGEQYF
TGTGCCAGCAGCCCTCCATCCGGGACAGGGGGCGGCGAGCAGTACTTC
>NA|TRBJ2-1|TRBV4-1|NA
CASSQETPSSYNEQFF
TGCGCCAGCAGCCAAGAGACCCCGAGCTCCTACAATGAGCAGTTCTTC
>few|TRBJ1-1|TRBV15|NA
CATSSLTVNTEAFF
TGTGCCACCAGCAGCCTGACAGTGAACACTGAAGCTTTCTTT
>NA|TRBJ2-3|TRBV5-1|NA
CASRLEGITDTQYF
TGCGCCAGCAGACTAGAGGGTATCACAGATACGCAGTATTTT
>few|TRBJ2-1|TRBV5-1|NA
CASSLVIGSPSYNEQFF
TGCGCCAGCAGCTTGGTAATTGGGAGCCCCTCCTACAATGAGCAGTTCTTC
>NA|TRBJ1-2|TRBV7-9|TRBD1
CASSSWTGGDGYTF
TGTGCCAGCAGCTCATGGACAGGGGGCGATGGCTACACCTTC
>few|TRBJ2-7|TRBV14|NA
CASSPLEGFYEQYF
TGTGCCAGCAGCCCACTAGAAGGTTTCTACGAGCAGTACTTC
>few|TRBJ2-1|TRBV20-1|TRBD2
CSARTSGGLSYNEQFF
TGCAGTGCTAGGACTAGCGGGGGCCTCTCCTACAATGAGCAGTTCTTC
>NA|TRBJ1-6|TRBV12-3/TRBV12-4|NA
CASSLRLSNSPLHF
TGTGCCAGCAGCCTTCGACTGTCTAATTCACCCCTCCACTTT
>few|TRBJ2-7|TRBV28|TRBD2
CASSFGTSGKSSYEQYF
TGTGCCAGCAGTTTCGGGACTAGCGGAAAAAGCTCCTACGAGCAGTACTTC
>few|TRBJ1-1|TRBV12-3/TRBV12-4|NA
CASNYRSTEAFF
TGTGCCAGCAACTATCGCTCCACTGAAGCTTTCTTT
>few|TRBJ2-1|TRBV4-2|TRBD2
CASSQDGAGGSDEQFF
TGTGCCAGCAGCCAAGATGGGGCGGGGGGTTCAGATGAGCAGTTCTTC
>NA|TRBJ1-1|TRBV2|NA
CASRERGGLNTEAFF
TGTGCCAGCAGGGAAAGGGGGGGATTGAACACTGAAGCTTTCTTT
>many|TRBJ2-4|TRBV29-1|TRBD2
CSAGLAGGHQYF
TGCAGCGCCGGACTAGCGGGAGGACATCAGTACTTC
>NA|TRBJ2-1|TRBV12-3/TRBV12-4|TRBD2
CASGLAGASYNEQFF
TGTGCCAGCGGTCTAGCGGGAGCATCCTACAATGAGCAGTTCTTC
>few|TRBJ2-7|TRBV4-2|TRBD2
CASSQAGISGTYEQYF
TGTGCCAGCAGCCAAGCAGGGATTAGCGGGACCTACGAGCAGTACTTC
>NA|TRBJ2-3|TRBV19|NA
CASSLQPTDTKYF
TGTGCCAGTAGTCTACAGCCCACAGATACGAAGTATTTT
>few|TRBJ1-5|TRBV6-1|NA
CASSDRSGNQPQHF
TGTGCCAGCAGTGACAGGTCCGGCAATCAGCCCCAGCATTTT
>NA|TRBJ2-7|TRBV18|NA
CASSRRNVSYEQYF
TGTGCCAGCTCACGCCGGAACGTCTCCTACGAGCAGTACTTC
>few|TRBJ2-7|TRBV14|NA
CASSQGGQREREQYF
TGTGCCAGCAGCCAAGGGGGGCAGAGAGAGAGGGAGCAGTACTTC
>few|TRBJ2-1|TRBV5-1|TRBD2
CASQKKGLAGADEQFF
TGCGCCAGCCAAAAGAAAGGACTAGCGGGAGCAGACGAGCAGTTCTTC
>many|TRBJ2-5|TRBV7-2|NA
CASSLFGRKETQYF
TGTGCCAGCAGCTTATTCGGCAGGAAAGAGACCCAGTACTTC
>few|TRBJ2-7|TRBV14|NA
CASSQELRTYPTEQYF
TGTGCCAGCAGCCAAGAATTGCGGACCTACCCCACCGAGCAGTACTTC
>NA|TRBJ2-1|TRBV11-3|TRBD2
CASSLAGGGSEQFF
TGTGCCAGCAGTCTAGCGGGAGGAGGGAGTGAGCAGTTCTTC
>few|TRBJ2-7|TRBV11-1|TRBD2
CASSHRTSGSSYEQYF
TGTGCCAGCAGCCACCGGACTAGCGGATCCTCCTACGAGCAGTACTTC
>NA|TRBJ2-5|TRBV12-3/TRBV12-4|NA
CASTLRWVNEQYF
TGTGCCAGCACCTTACGGTGGGTGAATGAGCAGTACTTC
>few|TRBJ2-1|TRBV2|TRBD1
CASTNRWTGGPYNEQFF
TGTGCCAGCACCAATCGTTGGACAGGGGGCCCCTACAATGAGCAGTTCTTC